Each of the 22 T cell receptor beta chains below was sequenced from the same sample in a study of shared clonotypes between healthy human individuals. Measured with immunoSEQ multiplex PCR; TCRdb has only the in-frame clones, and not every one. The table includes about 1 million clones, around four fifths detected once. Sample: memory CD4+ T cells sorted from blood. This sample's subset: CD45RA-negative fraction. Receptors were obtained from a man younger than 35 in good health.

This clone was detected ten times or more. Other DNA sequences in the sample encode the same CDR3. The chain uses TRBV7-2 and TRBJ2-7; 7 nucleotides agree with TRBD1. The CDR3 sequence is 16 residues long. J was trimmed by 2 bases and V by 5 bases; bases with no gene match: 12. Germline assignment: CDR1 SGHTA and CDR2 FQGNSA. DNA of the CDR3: TGTGCCAGCAGCCTTTCCGCCTCCGGGACAGCCTACGAGCAGTACTTC. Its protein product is CASSLSASGTAYEQYF.

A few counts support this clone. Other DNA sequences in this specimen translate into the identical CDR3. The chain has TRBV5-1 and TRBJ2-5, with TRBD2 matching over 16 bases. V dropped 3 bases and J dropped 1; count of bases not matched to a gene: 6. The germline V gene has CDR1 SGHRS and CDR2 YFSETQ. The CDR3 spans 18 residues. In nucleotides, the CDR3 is TGCGCCAGCAGCTGGGGGACTAGCGGGAGGGCCTCCCAAGAGACCCAGTACTTC. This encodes CASSWGTSGRASQETQYF.

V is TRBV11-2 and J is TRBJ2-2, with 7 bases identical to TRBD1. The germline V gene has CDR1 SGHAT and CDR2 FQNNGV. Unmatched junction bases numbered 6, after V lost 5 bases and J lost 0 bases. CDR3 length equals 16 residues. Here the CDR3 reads CASSRDSLANTGELFF. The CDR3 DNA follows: TGTGCCAGCAGCAGGGACAGTTTAGCGAACACCGGGGAGCTGTTTTTT.

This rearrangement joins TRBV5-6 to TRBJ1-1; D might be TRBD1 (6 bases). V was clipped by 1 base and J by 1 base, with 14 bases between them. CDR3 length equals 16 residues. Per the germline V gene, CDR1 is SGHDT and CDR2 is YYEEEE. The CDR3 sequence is CASSLNNGGPNTEAFF. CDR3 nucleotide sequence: TGTGCCAGCAGCTTGAATAATGGGGGGCCGAACACTGAAGCTTTCTTT. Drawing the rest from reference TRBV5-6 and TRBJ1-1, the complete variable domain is DAGVTQSPTHLIKTRGQQVTLRCSPKSGHDTVSWYQQALGQGPQFIFQYYEEEERQRGNFPDRFSGHQFPNYSSELNVNALLLGDSALYLCASSLNNGGPNTEAFFGQGTRLTVV.

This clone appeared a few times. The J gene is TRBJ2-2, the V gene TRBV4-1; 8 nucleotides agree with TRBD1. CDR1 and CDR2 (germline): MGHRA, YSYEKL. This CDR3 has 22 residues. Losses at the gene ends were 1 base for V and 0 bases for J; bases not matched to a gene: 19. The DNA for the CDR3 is TGCGCCAGCAGCCAAGCCCCGGTGGCTTTTAGGACAGGGTTAACGAACACCGGGGAGCTGTTTTTT. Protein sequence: CASSQAPVAFRTGLTNTGELFF.

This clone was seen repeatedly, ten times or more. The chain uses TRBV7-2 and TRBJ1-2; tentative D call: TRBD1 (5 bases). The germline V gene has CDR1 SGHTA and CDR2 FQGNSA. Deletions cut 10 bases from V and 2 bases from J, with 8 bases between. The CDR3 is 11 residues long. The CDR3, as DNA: TGTGCCAACGGACAAAACTATGGCTACACCTTC. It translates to CANGQNYGYTF.

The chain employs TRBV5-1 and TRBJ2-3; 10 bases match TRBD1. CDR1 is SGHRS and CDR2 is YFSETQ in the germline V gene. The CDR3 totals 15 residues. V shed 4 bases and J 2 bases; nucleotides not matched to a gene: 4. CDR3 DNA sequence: TGCGCCAGCAGCAAGGGACAGGGGCCCACAGATACGCAGTATTTT. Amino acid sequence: CASSKGQGPTDTQYF.

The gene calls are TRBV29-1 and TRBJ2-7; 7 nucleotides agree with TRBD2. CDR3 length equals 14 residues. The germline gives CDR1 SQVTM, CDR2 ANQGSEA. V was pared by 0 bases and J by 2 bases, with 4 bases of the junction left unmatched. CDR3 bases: TGCAGCGTTGAAGAACTAGCGAGGGCCTACGAGCAGTACTTC. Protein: CSVEELARAYEQYF.

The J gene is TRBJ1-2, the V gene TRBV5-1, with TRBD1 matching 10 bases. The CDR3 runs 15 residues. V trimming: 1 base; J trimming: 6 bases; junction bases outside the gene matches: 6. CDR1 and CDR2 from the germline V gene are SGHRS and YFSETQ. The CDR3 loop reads CASSLQTTGGNGYTF. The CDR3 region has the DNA TGCGCCAGCAGCTTGCAAACGACAGGGGGCAATGGCTACACCTTC.

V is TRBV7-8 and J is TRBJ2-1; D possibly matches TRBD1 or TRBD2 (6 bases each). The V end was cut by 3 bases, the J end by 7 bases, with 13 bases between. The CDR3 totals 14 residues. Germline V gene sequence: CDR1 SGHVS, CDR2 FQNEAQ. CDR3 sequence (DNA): TGTGCCAGCAGCTTTGTGGGGGGCCGTAATGAGCAGTTCTTC. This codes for CASSFVGGRNEQFF.

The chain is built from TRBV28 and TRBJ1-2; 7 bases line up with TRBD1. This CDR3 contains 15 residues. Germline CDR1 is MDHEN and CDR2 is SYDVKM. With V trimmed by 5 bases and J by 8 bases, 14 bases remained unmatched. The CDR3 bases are TGTGCCAGCAGTGCCTCAGACAGGGAAGGACGCGGCTACACCTTC. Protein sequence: CASSASDREGRGYTF.

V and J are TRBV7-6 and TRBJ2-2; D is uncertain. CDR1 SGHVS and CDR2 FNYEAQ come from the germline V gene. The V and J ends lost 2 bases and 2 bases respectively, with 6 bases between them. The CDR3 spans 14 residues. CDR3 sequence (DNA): TGTGCCAGCAGCTTAACCTTTAACACCGGGGAGCTGTTTTTT. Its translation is CASSLTFNTGELFF.

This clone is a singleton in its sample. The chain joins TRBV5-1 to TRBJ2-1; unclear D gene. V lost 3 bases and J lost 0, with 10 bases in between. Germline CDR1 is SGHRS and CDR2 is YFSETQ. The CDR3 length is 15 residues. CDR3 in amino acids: CASSSYRSSYNEQFF. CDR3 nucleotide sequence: TGCGCCAGCAGCTCGTACCGTAGCTCCTACAATGAGCAGTTCTTC.

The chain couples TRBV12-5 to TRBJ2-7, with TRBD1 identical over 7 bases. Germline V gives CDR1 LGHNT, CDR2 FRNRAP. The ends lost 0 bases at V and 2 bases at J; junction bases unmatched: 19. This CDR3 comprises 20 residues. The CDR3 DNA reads TGTGCTAGTGGTTTGGTCGTTACCCCATTCTCCGGGACAGCAGCCTACGAGCAGTACTTC. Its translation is CASGLVVTPFSGTAAYEQYF.

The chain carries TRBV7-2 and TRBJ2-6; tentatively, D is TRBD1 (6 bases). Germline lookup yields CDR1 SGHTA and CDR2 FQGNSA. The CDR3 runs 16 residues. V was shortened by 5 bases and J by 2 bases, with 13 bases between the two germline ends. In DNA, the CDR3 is TGTGCCAGCAGCCGTCAACCAGGGGCTGGGGCCAACGTCCTGACTTTC. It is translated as CASSRQPGAGANVLTF.

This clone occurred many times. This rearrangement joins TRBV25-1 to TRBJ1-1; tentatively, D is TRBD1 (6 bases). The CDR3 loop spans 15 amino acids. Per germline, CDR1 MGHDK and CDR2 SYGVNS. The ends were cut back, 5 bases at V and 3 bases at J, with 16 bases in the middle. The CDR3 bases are TGTGCCAGCAGTTCAACAGGGATGAGAGACACTGAAGCTTTCTTT. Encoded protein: CASSSTGMRDTEAFF.

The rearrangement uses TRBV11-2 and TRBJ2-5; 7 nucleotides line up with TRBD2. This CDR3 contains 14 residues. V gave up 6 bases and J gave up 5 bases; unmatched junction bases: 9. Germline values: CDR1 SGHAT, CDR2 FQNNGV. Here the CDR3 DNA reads TGTGCCAGCAGGCCCCCTTACGGGGGGGAGACCCAGTACTTC. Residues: CASRPPYGGETQYF.

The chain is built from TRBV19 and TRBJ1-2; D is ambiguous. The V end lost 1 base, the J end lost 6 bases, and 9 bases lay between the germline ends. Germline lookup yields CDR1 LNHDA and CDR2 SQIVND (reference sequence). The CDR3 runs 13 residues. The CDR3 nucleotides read TGTGCCAGTAGTATAGTAGTCGGGGATGGCTACACCTTC. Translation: CASSIVVGDGYTF.

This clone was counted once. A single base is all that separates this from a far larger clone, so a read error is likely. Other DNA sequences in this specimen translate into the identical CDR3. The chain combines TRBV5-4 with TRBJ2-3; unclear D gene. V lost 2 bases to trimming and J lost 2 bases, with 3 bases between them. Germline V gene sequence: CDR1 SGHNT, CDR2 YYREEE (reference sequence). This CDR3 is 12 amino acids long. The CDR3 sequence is CASSLDTDTQYF. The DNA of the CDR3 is TGTGCCAGCAGCTTAGACACAGATACGCAGTATTTT.

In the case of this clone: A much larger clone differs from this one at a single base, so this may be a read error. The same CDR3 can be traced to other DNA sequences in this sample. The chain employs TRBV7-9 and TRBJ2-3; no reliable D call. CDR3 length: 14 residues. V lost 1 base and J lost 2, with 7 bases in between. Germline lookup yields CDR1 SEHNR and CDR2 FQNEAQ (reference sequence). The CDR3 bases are TGTGCCAGCAGCTTAGAAGGGATCACAGATACGCAGTATTTT. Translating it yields CASSLEGITDTQYF.

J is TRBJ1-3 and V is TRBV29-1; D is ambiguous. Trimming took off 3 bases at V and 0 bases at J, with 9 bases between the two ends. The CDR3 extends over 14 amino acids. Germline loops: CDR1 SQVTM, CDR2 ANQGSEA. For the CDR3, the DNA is TGCAGCGTTGACGCCCAGAGCTCTGGAAACACCATATATTTT. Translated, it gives CSVDAQSSGNTIYF.

The CDR3 here is CASSQDVSDTQYF. DNA for the CDR3: TGTGCCAGCAGCCAAGATGTCTCAGATACGCAGTATTTT. This chain links TRBV4-2 with TRBJ2-3; D call uncertain. Germline-derived CDR1 and CDR2 are LGHNA and YNFKEQ. This CDR3 spans 13 amino acids. V was clipped by 0 bases and J by 4 bases, with 5 bases between them.